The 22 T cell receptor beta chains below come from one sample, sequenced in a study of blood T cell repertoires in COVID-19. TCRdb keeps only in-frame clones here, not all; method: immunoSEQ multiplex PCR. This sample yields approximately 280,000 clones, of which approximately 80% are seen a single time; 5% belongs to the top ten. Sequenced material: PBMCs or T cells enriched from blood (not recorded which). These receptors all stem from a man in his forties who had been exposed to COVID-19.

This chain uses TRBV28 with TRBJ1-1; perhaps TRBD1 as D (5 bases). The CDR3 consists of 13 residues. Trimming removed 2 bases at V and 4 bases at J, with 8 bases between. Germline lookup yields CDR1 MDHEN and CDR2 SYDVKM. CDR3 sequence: CASSLGGTTEAFF. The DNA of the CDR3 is TGTGCCAGCAGTTTAGGGGGGACCACTGAAGCTTTCTTT. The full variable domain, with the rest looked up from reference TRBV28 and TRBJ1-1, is DVKVTQSSRYLVKRTGEKVFLECVQDMDHENMFWYRQDPGLGLRLIYFSYDVKMKEKGDIPEGYSVSREKKERFSLILESASTNQTSMYLCASSLGGTTEAFFGQGTRLTVV.

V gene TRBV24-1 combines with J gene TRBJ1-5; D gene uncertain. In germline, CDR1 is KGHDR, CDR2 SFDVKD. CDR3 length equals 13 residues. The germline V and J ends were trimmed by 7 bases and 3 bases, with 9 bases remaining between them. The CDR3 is CATRNSPNQPQHF. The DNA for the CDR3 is TGTGCCACCAGAAACAGCCCCAATCAGCCCCAGCATTTT.

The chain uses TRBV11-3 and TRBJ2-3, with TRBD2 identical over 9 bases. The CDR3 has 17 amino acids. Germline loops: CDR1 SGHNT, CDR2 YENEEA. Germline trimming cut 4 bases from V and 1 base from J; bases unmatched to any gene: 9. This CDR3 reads CASSSPIAGVGTDTQYF. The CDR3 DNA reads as TGTGCCAGCAGCTCCCCAATAGCGGGAGTGGGCACAGATACGCAGTATTTT.

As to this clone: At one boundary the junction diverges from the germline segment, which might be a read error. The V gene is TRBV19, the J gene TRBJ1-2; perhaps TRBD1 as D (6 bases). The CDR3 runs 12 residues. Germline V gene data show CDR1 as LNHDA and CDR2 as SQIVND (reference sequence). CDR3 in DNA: TGTGCCAGTAGTCCGCAAGGGGGACGTTCCAACTTC. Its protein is CASSPQGGRSNF.

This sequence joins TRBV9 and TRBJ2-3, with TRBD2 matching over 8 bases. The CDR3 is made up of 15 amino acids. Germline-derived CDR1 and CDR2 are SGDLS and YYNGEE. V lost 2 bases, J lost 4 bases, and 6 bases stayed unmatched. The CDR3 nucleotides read TGTGCCAGCAGCGTTAGCGGACTAGCATCAGATACGCAGTATTTT. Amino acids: CASSVSGLASDTQYF.

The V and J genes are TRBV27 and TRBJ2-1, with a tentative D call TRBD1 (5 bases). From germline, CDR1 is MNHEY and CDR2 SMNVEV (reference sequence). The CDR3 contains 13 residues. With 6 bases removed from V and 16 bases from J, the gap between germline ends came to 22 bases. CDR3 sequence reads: CASRASSRPREFF. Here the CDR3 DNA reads TGTGCCAGCAGAGCCTCCTCGAGACCCAGGGAATTCTTC.

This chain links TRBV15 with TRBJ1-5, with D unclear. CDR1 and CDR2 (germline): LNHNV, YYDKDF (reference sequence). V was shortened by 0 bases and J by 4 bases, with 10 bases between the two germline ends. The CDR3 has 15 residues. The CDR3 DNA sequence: TGTGCCACCAGCAGAGATGCGACATCTAATCAGCCCCAGCATTTT. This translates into CATSRDATSNQPQHF.

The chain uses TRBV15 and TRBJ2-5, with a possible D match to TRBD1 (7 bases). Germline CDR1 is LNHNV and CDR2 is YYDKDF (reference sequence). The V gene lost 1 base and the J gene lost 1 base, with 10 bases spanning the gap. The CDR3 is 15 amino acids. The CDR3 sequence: CATSRAGGSQETQYF. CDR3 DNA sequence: TGTGCCACCAGCAGAGCAGGGGGGAGCCAAGAGACCCAGTACTTC.

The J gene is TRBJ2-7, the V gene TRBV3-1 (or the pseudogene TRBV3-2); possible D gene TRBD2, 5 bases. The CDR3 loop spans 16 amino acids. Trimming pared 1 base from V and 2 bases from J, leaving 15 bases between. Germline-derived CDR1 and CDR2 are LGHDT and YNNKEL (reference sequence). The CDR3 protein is CASSQVRRLAPYEQYF. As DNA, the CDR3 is TGTGCCAGCAGCCAAGTAAGAAGGCTAGCCCCCTACGAGCAGTACTTC.

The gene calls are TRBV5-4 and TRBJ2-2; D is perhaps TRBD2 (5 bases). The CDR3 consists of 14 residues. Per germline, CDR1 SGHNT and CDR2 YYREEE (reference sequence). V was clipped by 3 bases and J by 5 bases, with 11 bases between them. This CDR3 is CASSSYGGTGELFF. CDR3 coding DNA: TGTGCCAGCAGCTCCTATGGAGGTACCGGGGAGCTGTTTTTT. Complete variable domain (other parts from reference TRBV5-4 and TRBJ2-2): ETGVTQSPTHLIKTRGQQVTLRCSSQSGHNTVSWYQQALGQGPQFIFQYYREEENGRGNFPPRFSGLQFPNYSSELNVNALELDDSALYLCASSSYGGTGELFFGEGSRLTVL.

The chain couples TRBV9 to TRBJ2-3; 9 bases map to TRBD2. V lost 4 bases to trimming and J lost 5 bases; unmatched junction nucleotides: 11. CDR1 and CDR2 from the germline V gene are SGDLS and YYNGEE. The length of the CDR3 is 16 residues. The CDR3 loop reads CASSPGRREGQDTQYF. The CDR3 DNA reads TGTGCCAGCAGCCCCGGTCGGCGGGAGGGCCAAGATACGCAGTATTTT.

As DNA, the CDR3 is TGTGCCAGCAGCTTTAGGGCAGGGTCTCTCTCTGGGGCCAACGTCCTGACTTTC. Translated, it gives CASSFRAGSLSGANVLTF. The gene calls are TRBV7-9 and TRBJ2-6; the D gene is possibly TRBD1 (5 bases). Per the germline V gene, CDR1 is SEHNR and CDR2 is FQNEAQ (reference sequence). With 3 bases removed from V and 0 bases from J, the gap between germline ends came to 15 bases. This CDR3 is 18 amino acids long.

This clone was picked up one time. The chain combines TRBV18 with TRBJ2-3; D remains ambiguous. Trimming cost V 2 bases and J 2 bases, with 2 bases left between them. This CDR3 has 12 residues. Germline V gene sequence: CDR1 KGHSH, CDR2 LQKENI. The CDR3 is CASSPYTDTQYF. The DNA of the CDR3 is TGTGCCAGCTCACCATACACAGATACGCAGTATTTT.

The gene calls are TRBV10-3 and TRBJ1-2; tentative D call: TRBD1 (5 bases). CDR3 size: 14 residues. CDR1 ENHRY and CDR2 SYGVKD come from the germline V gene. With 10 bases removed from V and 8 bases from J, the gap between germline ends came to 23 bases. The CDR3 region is CASQTVLLASGYTF. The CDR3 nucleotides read TGTGCCAGCCAGACAGTTTTATTAGCTTCGGGCTACACCTTC.

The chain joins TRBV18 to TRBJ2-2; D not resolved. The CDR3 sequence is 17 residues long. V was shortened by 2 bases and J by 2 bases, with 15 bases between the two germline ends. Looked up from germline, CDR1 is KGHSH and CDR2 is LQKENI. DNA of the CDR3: TGTGCCAGCTCACCAATCCAACCTCCCAGTAACACCGGGGAGCTGTTTTTT. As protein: CASSPIQPPSNTGELFF.

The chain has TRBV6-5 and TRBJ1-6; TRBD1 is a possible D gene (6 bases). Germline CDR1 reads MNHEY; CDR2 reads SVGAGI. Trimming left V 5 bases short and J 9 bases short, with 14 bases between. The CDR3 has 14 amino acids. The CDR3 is CASSPPQGRSPLHF. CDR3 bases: TGTGCCAGCAGTCCCCCACAGGGCCGTTCACCCCTCCACTTT.

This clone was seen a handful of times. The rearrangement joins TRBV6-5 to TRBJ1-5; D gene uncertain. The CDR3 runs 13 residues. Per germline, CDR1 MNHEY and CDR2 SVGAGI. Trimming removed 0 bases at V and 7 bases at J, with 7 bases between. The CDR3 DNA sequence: TGTGCCAGCAGTTACTCGTCGGGACAGCCCCAGCATTTT. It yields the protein CASSYSSGQPQHF.

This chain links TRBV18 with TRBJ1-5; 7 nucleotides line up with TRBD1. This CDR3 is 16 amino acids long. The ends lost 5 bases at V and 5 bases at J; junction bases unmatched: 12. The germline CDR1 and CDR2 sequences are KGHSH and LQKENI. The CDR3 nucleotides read TGTGCCAGCTCAAAGACAGGGCGGTCACAATATCAGCCCCAGCATTTT. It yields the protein CASSKTGRSQYQPQHF.

This CDR3 is CASIHGEQYF. In DNA, the CDR3 is TGTGCCAGCATACATGGCGAGCAGTACTTC. This chain connects TRBV2 to TRBJ2-7, with unresolved D. Trimming took 7 bases from V and 6 from J, leaving 7 bases between them. Looked up from germline, CDR1 is SNHLY and CDR2 is FYNNEI. The CDR3 length is 10 residues.

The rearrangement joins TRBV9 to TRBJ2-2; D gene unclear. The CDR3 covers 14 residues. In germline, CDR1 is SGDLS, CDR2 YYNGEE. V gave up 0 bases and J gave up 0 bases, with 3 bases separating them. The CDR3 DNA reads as TGTGCCAGCAGCGTAGCTGCGAACACCGGGGAGCTGTTTTTT. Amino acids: CASSVAANTGELFF.

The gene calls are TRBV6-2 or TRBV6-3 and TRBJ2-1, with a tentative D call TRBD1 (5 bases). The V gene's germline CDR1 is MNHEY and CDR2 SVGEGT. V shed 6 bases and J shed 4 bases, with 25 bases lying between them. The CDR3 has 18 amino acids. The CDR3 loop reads CASSPRGLIVNLYNEQFF. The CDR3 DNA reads TGTGCCAGCAGCCCTAGGGGCTTGATAGTAAACCTATACAATGAGCAGTTCTTC.

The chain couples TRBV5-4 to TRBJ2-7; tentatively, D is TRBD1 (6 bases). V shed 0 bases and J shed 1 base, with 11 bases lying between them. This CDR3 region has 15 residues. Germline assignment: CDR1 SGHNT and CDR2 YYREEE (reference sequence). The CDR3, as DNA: TGTGCCAGCAGCTTGGTGGCCAGGGGTTCCTACGAGCAGTACTTC. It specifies CASSLVARGSYEQYF.